The clone carrying this T cell receptor beta chain was picked up many times. Antigen: not known. RNA transcripts yielded amplified TCR beta CDR3 regions. Second-round multiplex PCR came after first-round RT-PCR with HTBI primers. TCRdb re-derived calls from the multiplex PCR reads in MiXCR, one entry per CDR3 protein. The sample has over 150,000 distinct CDR3 sequences; 37% are singletons. This entry is derived from a study of Graves' ophthalmopathy and Graves' hyperthyroidism. Overall study: Specimen type is peripheral blood, obtained at initial diagnosis before any treatment. Study outcomes and limitations: It was with approximately 69% sensitivity and about 72% specificity that the model predicted ophthalmopathy progression.

This CDR3 region has 14 residues. Germline V CDR1 and CDR2: MNHEY, SVGEGT. Trimming cost V 7 bases and J 2 bases, with 15 bases left between them. Exclusion criteria comprised other autoimmune diseases, uncontrolled infections, pregnancy or lactation in patients. Clinical symptoms, serum thyroxine, TRAb, thyroid ultrasound and orbital computed tomography formed the basis of diagnosis. This TCR came from a woman aged 40 to 50 with Graves' ophthalmopathy. Sequencing was performed on peripheral blood. The chain couples TRBV6-2 or TRBV6-3 to TRBJ2-7; a possible D gene is TRBD1 (6 bases). The CDR3 DNA follows: TGTGCCAGCAAACCCTCGACAGGAGCCTACGAGCAGTACTTC. It codes for CASKPSTGAYEQYF.